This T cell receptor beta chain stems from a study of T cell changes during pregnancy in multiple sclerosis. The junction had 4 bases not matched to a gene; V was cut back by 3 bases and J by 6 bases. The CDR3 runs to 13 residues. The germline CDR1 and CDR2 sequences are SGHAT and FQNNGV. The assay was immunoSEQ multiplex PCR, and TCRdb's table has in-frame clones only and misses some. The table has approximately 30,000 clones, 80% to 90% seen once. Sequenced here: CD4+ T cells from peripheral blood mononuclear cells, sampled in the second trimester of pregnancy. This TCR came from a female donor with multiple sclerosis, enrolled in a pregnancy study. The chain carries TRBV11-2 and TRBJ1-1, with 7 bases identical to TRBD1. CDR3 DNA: TGTGCCAGCAGCTTTACAGGGGTTGCTGAAGCTTTCTTT. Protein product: CASSFTGVAEAFF.